This TCR beta chain was documented in a study of blood T cells in healthy people across ages. Study observations and caveats: Higher diversity, along with more naive CD4+ cells, distinguished long-lived donors from aged donors. Researchers judged that diversity estimates from one million T cells fell short of true values. As age increased, TCR beta diversity per million T cells fell in a roughly linear fashion.

The use of a sample-barcoded 5' primer and a J-beta primer mix characterized a second PCR of roughly 6 to 11 cycles. Template switching added a 12-random-nucleotide identifier to every cDNA molecule. TCRdb reprocessed the 5' RACE reads with MiXCR, giving one entry per CDR3 protein. The sample lists almost 1 million distinct CDR3 sequences, roughly 50% occurring once. In the case of this clonotype: Its specificity is not known.

This receptor was obtained from a woman aged 60-75 years in good health. Sequenced input: blood.

For the CDR3, the DNA is TGTGCCAGCAGTTACTCCCTAGCGGGAGACACCGGGGAGCTGTTTTTT. Its translation is CASSYSLAGDTGELFF. V and J are TRBV6-2 or TRBV6-3 and TRBJ2-2; TRBD2 agrees at 10 bases. This CDR3 comprises 16 residues. V lost 0 bases to trimming and J lost 3 bases; unmatched junction nucleotides: 1. Per germline, CDR1 MNHEY and CDR2 SVGEGT.